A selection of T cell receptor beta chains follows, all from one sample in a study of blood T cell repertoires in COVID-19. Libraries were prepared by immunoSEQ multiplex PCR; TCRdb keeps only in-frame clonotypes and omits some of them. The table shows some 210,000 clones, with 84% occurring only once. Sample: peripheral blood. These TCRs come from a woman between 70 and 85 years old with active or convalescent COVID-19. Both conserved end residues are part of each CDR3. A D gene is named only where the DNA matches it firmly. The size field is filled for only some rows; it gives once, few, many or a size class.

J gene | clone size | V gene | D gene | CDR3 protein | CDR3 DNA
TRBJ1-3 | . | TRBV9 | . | CASSLEAAPGNTIYF | TGTGCCAGCAGCCTCGAGGCAGCACCAGGAAACACCATATATTTT
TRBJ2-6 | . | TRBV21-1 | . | CASSQTMLQGPILFSGANVLTF | TGTGCCAGCAGCCAAACGATGCTACAGGGGCCTATCCTCTTCTCTGGGGCCAACGTCCTGACTTTC
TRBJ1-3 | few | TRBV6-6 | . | CASSYSMGPRNTIYF | TGTGCCAGCAGTTACTCGATGGGGCCTAGGAACACCATATATTTT
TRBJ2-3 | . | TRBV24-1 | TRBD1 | CATSDTGTGGGTDTQYF | TGTGCCACCAGTGATACCGGGACAGGGGGCGGCACAGATACGCAGTATTTT
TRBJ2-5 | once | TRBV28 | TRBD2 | CASSLGEGGRRETQYF | TGTGCCAGCAGTTTGGGTGAAGGCGGGAGACGCGAGACCCAGTACTTC
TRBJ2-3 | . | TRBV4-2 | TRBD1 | CASSHGILGRGQGTDTQYF | TGTGCCAGCAGCCACGGAATTCTAGGCAGGGGGCAGGGGACAGATACGCAGTATTTT
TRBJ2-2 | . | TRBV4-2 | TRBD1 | CASSQRTTGAGELFF | TGTGCCAGCAGCCAACGAACGACAGGGGCCGGGGAGCTGTTTTTT
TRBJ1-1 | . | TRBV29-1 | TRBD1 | CSVGTGGTEAFF | TGCAGCGTTGGGACAGGGGGCACTGAAGCTTTCTTT
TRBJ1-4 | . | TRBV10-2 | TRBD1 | CASSDSGGEKLFF | TGCGCCAGCAGTGATTCAGGGGGTGAAAAACTGTTTTTT
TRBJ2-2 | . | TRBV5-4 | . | CASSSGLNTGELFF | TGTGCCAGCAGCTCGGGACTTAACACCGGGGAGCTGTTTTTT
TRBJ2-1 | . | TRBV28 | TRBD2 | CASSLPAGGGNEQFF | TGTGCCAGCAGTTTGCCAGCGGGAGGAGGCAATGAGCAGTTCTTC
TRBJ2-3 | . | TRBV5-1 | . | CASSLRGTDTQYF | TGCGCCAGCAGCTTGAGGGGGACAGATACGCAGTATTTT
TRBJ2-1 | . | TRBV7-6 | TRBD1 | CASSFRPYRGEEYNEQFF | TGTGCCAGCAGCTTTCGGCCCTACAGGGGAGAGGAATACAATGAGCAGTTCTTC
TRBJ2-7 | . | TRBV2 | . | CASSVQGGPYEQYF | TGTGCCAGCAGTGTACAGGGTGGCCCCTACGAGCAGTACTTC
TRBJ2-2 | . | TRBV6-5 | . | CASSSSRGTGELFF | TGTGCCAGCAGTTCTAGTAGGGGCACCGGGGAGCTGTTTTTT
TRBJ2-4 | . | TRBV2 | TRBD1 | CASTGQGVGGAVRGDIQYF | TGTGCCAGCACGGGACAGGGTGTTGGAGGGGCAGTCCGGGGGGACATTCAGTACTTC
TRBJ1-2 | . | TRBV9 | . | CASSRGRGSYGYTF | TGTGCCAGCAGTCGAGGGCGGGGATCCTATGGCTACACCTTC
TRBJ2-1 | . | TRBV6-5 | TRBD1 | CASSLRTGDVYEQFF | TGTGCCAGCAGTTTGCGGACAGGGGATGTCTATGAGCAGTTCTTC
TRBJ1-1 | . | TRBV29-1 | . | CSVEEGRGGTEAFF | TGCAGCGTTGAAGAAGGAAGGGGGGGGACTGAAGCTTTCTTT
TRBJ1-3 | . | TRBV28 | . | CASSTPGTGNTIYF | TGTGCCAGCAGTACGCCCGGGACTGGAAACACCATATATTTT
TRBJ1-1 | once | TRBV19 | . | CASSLRGGRPNTEAFF | TGTGCCAGTAGTCTGCGGGGGGGGCGGCCGAACACTGAAGCTTTCTTT
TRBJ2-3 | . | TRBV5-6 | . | CASSLDLTDTQYF | TGTGCCAGCAGCCTAGACCTCACAGATACGCAGTATTTT
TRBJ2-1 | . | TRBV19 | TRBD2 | CASTEAGGLVYNEQFF | TGTGCCAGTACCGAGGCGGGAGGGTTGGTATACAATGAGCAGTTCTTC
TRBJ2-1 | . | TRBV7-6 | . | CASSLNPELYNEQFF | TGTGCCAGCAGCTTAAATCCGGAGCTCTACAATGAGCAGTTCTTC
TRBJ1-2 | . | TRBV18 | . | CTSSPGTGYTF | TGTACCAGCTCGCCCGGGACAGGCTACACCTTC
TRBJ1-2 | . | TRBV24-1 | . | CATSDSIYGYTF | TGTGCCACCAGTGATTCAATCTATGGCTACACCTTC